The 13 T cell receptor beta chains reported below all come from one sample, sequenced in a study of blood T cell repertoires in COVID-19. Sequencing was performed with immunoSEQ multiplex PCR; in TCRdb, only in-frame clones are kept and a portion is missing. The table lists 200,000 or so clones, approximately 88% of them singletons. Source material: PBMCs or T cells enriched from blood (not recorded which). The receptors shown here come from a young woman who had recovered from COVID-19.

Only one count was recorded for this clone. This chain links TRBV6-1 with TRBJ1-2; D may be TRBD1 (5 bases). The V end was cut by 1 base, the J end by 0 bases, with 15 bases between. The germline V gene has CDR1 MNHNS and CDR2 SASEGT. The CDR3 contains 17 residues. CDR3 sequence reads: CASSEDVVGGSNYGYTF. In DNA, the CDR3 is TGTGCCAGCAGTGAAGACGTGGTCGGGGGGTCTAACTATGGCTACACCTTC.

The CDR3 loop reads CATSDLGQGADTQYF. CDR3 nucleotides: TGTGCCACCAGTGACCTTGGACAGGGGGCGGATACGCAGTATTTT. The chain employs TRBV24-1 and TRBJ2-3, with TRBD1 matching over 11 bases. V dropped 4 bases and J dropped 6; count of bases not matched to a gene: 5. CDR1 and CDR2 from the germline V gene are KGHDR and SFDVKD. This CDR3 region has 15 residues.

CDR3 sequence: CAWSLDSNSGNTIYF. In DNA form, the CDR3 reads TGTGCCTGGAGTCTAGACAGCAACTCTGGAAACACCATATATTTT. V is TRBV30 and J is TRBJ1-3, with D possibly TRBD1 on 5 matching bases. Germline V gene data show CDR1 as GTSNPN and CDR2 as SVGIG (reference sequence). The CDR3 covers 15 residues. With 2 bases removed from V and 0 bases from J, the gap between germline ends came to 11 bases.

The genes are TRBV3-1 (or the pseudogene TRBV3-2) and TRBJ2-7; possibly TRBD1 for D (6 bases). The CDR3 sequence is 15 residues long. Per the germline V gene, CDR1 is LGHDT and CDR2 is YNNKEL (reference sequence). Trimming cost V 6 bases and J 2 bases, with 17 bases left between them. This CDR3 reads CASSRGQNLTYEQYF. Here the CDR3 DNA reads TGTGCCAGCAGTCGCGGACAGAACCTTACCTACGAGCAGTACTTC.

This clone has just one count. CDR3 residues: CASTSGGVQDTQYF. The CDR3 DNA reads as TGTGCCAGTACTAGCGGGGGCGTGCAAGATACGCAGTATTTT. The chain has TRBV19 and TRBJ2-3, with 10 positions matching TRBD2. The CDR3 is 14 residues long. Germline CDR1 LNHDA, CDR2 SQIVND (reference sequence). V was pared by 7 bases and J by 5 bases, with 6 bases of the junction left unmatched.

The V and J genes are TRBV2 and TRBJ1-6; no reliable D call. The germline CDR1 and CDR2 sequences are SNHLY and FYNNEI. The CDR3 is 14 residues long. Deletions cut 2 bases from V and 10 bases from J, with 12 bases between. The DNA of the CDR3 is TGTGCCAGCAGTGAATTTCAGCGGGAGTCACCCCTCCACTTT. Translated, it gives CASSEFQRESPLHF. Variable domain in full (rest from reference TRBV2 and TRBJ1-6): EPEVTQTPSHQVTQMGQEVILRCVPISNHLYFYWYRQILGQKVEFLVSFYNNEISEKSEIFDDQFSVERPDGSNFTLKIRSTKLEDSAMYFCASSEFQRESPLHFGNGTRLTVT.

The rearrangement uses TRBV7-9 and TRBJ2-2, with D possibly TRBD1 on 5 matching bases. The CDR3 runs to 16 residues. Germline V lookup: CDR1 SEHNR, CDR2 FQNEAQ (reference sequence). V lost 3 bases and J 3 bases, leaving 14 bases between the germline ends. CDR3 DNA: TGTGCCAGCAGCTTCTTCACAGGATCCGACACCGGGGAGCTGTTTTTT. As protein: CASSFFTGSDTGELFF.

This clone was counted a single time. V and J are TRBV7-9 and TRBJ1-4, with D hard to call. The length of the CDR3 is 13 residues. The germline CDR1 and CDR2 sequences are SEHNR and FQNEAQ (reference sequence). Trimming took off 5 bases at V and 0 bases at J, with 4 bases between the two ends. DNA for the CDR3: TGTGCCAGCAGCCCTGCAACTAATGAAAAACTGTTTTTT. As protein: CASSPATNEKLFF.

This rearrangement joins TRBV14 to TRBJ2-3, with TRBD2 matching 8 bases. The J segment lost 3 bases and the V segment lost 1 base, leaving 12 bases of the junction unmatched. This CDR3 is 18 amino acids long. CDR1 and CDR2 from the germline V gene are SGHDN and FVKESK. Written as DNA, the CDR3 is TGTGCCAGCAGCCAAGCGATCGGCGGGGGGCCTAGGACAGATACGCAGTATTTT. It translates to CASSQAIGGGPRTDTQYF.

This sequence joins TRBV13 and TRBJ2-3, with 10 bases matching TRBD2. The germline CDR1 and CDR2 sequences are PRHDT and FYEKMQ (reference sequence). Trimming removed 1 base from V and 6 bases from J; junction bases left unmatched: 10. This CDR3 region has 17 residues. The CDR3 DNA reads as TGTGCCAGCAGCTTAGATTTAGCGGGGGGCCGGGCGGATACGCAGTATTTT. It codes for CASSLDLAGGRADTQYF.

The CDR3 bases are TGTGCCACCAGTGAGGGGGACAGGCCCAGTTCACCCCTCCACTTT. Amino acid sequence: CATSEGDRPSSPLHF. The chain links TRBV24-1 to TRBJ1-6; 8 bases fit TRBD1. With V trimmed by 4 bases and J by 9 bases, 7 bases remained unmatched. The CDR3 is made up of 15 amino acids. Germline V gives CDR1 KGHDR, CDR2 SFDVKD.

The chain couples TRBV11-2 to TRBJ2-3, with 7 bases matching TRBD2. The V gene end was trimmed by 1 base and the J gene end by 8 bases; junction bases not matched to a gene: 6. The germline V gene encodes CDR1 SGHAT and CDR2 FQNNGV. The CDR3 covers 14 residues. The CDR3 is CASSLVSSSGTQYF. In DNA, the CDR3 is TGTGCCAGCAGCTTAGTAAGTTCTAGCGGTACGCAGTATTTT.

The chain recombines TRBV28 with TRBJ1-5; 9 bases line up with TRBD1. CDR3 length: 15 amino acids. The germline V gene encodes CDR1 MDHEN and CDR2 SYDVKM. V lost 5 bases and J lost 7; bases outside the gene matches: 9. CDR3 protein: CASSPGTGPEQPQHF. For the CDR3, the DNA is TGTGCCAGCAGTCCCGGGACAGGGCCGGAGCAGCCCCAGCATTTT.